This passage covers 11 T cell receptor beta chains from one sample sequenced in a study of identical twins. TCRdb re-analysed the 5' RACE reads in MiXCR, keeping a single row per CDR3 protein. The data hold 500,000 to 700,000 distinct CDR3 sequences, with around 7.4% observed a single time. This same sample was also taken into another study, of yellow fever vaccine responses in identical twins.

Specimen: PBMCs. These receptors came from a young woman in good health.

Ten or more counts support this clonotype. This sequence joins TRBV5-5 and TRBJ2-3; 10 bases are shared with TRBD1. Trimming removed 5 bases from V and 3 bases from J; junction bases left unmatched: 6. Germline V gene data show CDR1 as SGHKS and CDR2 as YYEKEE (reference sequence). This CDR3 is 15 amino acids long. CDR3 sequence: CASSYPGQGTDTQYF. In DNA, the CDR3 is TGTGCCAGCAGTTACCCGGGACAGGGGACAGATACGCAGTATTTT. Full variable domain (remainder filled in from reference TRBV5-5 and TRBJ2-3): DAGVTQSPTHLIKTRGQQVTLRCSPISGHKSVSWYQQVLGQGPQFIFQYYEKEERGRGNFPDRFSARQFPNYSSELNVNALLLGDSALYLCASSYPGQGTDTQYFGPGTRLTVL.

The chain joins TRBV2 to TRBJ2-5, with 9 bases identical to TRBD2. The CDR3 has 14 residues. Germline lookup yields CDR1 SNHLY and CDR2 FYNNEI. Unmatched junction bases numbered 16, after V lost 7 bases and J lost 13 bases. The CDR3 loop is CASTPRAGGPGRYF. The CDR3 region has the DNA TGTGCCAGCACCCCCCGAGCGGGAGGCCCCGGGAGGTACTTC.

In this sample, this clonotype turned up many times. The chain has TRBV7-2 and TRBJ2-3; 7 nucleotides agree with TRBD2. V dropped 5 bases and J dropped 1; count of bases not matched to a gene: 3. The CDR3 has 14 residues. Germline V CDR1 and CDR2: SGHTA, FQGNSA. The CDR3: CASSLSGGTDTQYF. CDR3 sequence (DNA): TGTGCCAGCAGCCTCAGCGGGGGCACAGATACGCAGTATTTT.

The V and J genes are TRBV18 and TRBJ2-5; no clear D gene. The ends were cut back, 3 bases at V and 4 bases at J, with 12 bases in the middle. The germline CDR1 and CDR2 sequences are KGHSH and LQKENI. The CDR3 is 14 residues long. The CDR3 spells CASSPIDALETQYF. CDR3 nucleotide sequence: TGTGCCAGCTCACCGATAGACGCTTTAGAGACCCAGTACTTC.

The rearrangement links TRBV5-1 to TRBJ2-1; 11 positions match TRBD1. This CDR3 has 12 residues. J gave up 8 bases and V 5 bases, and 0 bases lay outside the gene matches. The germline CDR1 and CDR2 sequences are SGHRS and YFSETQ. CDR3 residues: CASRGQGDEQFF. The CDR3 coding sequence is TGCGCCAGCAGGGGACAGGGGGATGAGCAGTTCTTC.

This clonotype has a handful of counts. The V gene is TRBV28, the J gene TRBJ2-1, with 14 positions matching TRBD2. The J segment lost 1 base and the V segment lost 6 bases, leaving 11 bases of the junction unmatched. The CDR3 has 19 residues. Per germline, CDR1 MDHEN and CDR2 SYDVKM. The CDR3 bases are TGTGCCAGCAGGGATTCCGGGACTAGCGGGGGAGGATCCTACAATGAGCAGTTCTTC. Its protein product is CASRDSGTSGGGSYNEQFF.

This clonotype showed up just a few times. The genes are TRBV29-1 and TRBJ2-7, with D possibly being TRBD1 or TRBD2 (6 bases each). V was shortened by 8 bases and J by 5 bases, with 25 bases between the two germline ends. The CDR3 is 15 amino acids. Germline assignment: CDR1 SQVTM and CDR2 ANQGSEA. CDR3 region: CSTAQRGAGPDEQYF. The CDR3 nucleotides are TGCAGCACTGCGCAAAGGGGGGCAGGACCGGACGAGCAGTACTTC.

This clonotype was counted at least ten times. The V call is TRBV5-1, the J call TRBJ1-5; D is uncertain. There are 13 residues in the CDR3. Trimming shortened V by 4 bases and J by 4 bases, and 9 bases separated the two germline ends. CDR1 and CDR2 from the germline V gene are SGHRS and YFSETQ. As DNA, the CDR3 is TGCGCCAGCAGCCCGGGCCAGAATCAGCCCCAGCATTTT. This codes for CASSPGQNQPQHF.

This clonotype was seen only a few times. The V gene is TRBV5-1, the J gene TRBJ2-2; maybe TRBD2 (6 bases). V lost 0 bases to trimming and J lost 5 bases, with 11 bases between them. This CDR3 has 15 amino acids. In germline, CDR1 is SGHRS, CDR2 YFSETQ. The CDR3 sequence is CASSLVGGETGELFF. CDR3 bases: TGCGCCAGCAGCTTGGTCGGCGGGGAAACCGGGGAGCTGTTTTTT.

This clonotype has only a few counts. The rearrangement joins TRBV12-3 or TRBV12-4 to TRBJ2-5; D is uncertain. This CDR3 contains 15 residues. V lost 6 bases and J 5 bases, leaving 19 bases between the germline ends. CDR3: CASSHRSDPRETQYF. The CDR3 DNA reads TGTGCCAGCAGCCATAGATCGGACCCGCGGGAGACCCAGTACTTC.

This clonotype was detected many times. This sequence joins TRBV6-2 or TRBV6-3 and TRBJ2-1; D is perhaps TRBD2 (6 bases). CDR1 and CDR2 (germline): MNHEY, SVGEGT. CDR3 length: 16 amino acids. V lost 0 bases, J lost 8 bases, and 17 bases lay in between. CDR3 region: CASSYSLRREGDEQFF. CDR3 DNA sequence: TGTGCCAGCAGTTACTCGCTGCGGCGGGAAGGGGATGAGCAGTTCTTC.